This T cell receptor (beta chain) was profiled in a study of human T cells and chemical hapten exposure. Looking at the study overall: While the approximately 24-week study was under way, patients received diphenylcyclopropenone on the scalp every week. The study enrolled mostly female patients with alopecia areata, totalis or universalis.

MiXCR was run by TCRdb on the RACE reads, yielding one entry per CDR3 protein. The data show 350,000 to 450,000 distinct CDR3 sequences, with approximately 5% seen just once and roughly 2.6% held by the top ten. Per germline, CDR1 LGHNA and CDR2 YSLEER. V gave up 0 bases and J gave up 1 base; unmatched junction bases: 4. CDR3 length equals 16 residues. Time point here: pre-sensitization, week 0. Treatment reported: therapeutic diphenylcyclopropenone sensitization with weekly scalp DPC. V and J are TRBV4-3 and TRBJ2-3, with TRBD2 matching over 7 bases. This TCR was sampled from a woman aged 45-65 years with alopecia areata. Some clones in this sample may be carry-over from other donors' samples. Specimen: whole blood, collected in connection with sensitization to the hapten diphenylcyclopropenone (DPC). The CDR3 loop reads CASSQESAGGTDTQYF. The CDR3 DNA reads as TGCGCCAGCAGCCAAGAGTCGGCGGGAGGCACAGATACGCAGTATTTT.